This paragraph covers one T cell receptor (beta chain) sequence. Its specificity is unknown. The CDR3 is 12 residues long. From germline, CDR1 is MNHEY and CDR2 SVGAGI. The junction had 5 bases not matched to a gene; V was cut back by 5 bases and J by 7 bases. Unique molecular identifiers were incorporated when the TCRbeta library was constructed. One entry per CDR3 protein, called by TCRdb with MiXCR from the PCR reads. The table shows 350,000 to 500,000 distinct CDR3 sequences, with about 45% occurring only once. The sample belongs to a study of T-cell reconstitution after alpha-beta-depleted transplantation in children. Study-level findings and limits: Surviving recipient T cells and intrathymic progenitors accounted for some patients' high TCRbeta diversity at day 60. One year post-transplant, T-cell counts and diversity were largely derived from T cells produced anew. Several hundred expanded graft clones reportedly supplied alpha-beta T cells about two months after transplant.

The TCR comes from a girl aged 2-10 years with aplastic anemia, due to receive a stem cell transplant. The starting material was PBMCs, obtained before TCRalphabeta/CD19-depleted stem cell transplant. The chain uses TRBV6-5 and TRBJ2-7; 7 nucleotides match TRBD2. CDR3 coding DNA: TGTGCCAGCAGTCACGGGCGGGGGGAGCAGTACTTC. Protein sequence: CASSHGRGEQYF.